The T cell receptor (beta chain) described here comes from a study of OX40 agonist ivuxolimab in advanced cancers. Overall study context: Administration of intravenous ivuxolimab to patients occurred every 2 weeks at 0.01 to 10 mg/kg. Of the patients, three showed partial responses, one with hepatocellular carcinoma and two with cutaneous melanoma. Study conclusions and caveats: Circulating CD4+ and CD8+ T cells showed clonal expansion by week 6 at 0.1 to 3.0 mg/kg.

No patient had autoimmune disease or received systemic immunosuppression. Germline CDR1 is ENHRY and CDR2 is SYGVKD. The V gene lost 6 bases and the J gene lost 7 bases, with 18 bases spanning the gap. The CDR3 has 14 residues. Clones were read by immunoSEQ multiplex PCR, and TCRdb kept only the in-frame ones, dropping some. The repertoire holds approximately 67,000 clones, with approximately 91% as singletons. A note on this clone: Antigen unknown.

The material sequenced was CD4+ or CD8+ T cells sorted from blood, taken in a trial of the OX40 agonist ivuxolimab. The rearrangement uses TRBV10-3 and TRBJ1-2; a weak D match, TRBD1 (6 bases). The sequence was obtained from an adult with an advanced solid tumor such as melanoma, head and neck, liver or kidney cancer. The CDR3 sequence: CAIRSGGRHSGYTF. The CDR3 DNA reads as TGTGCCATCAGGAGCGGGGGGCGTCACAGTGGCTACACCTTC.